The source of this T cell receptor beta chain is a study of CD8 T cells in ankylosing spondylitis. Comment on this clonotype: The antigen is unknown.

TCRdb analysed the 5' RACE reads with MiXCR anew, one entry per CDR3 protein. This sample yields roughly 700,000 distinct CDR3 sequences, of which about 20% are seen a single time; 15% to 20% belongs to the top ten. Points from the study as a whole: It appeared that ankylosing spondylitis blood was characterized by a TCR beta motif of under ten highly homologous variants.

Germline loops: CDR1 LGHDT, CDR2 YNNKEL (reference sequence). Trimming removed 1 base at V and 0 bases at J, with 15 bases between. The CDR3 covers 18 residues. The rearrangement links TRBV3-1 to TRBJ2-2; D is possibly TRBD1 or TRBD2 (6 bases each). Sequenced: blood, either unsorted or a sorted T cell fraction (not recorded which). This clonotype originated in a male donor with ankylosing spondylitis. DNA for the CDR3: TGTGCCAGCAGCCAAGCTTCGTTGGGGGGCACGAACACCGGGGAGCTGTTTTTT. It specifies CASSQASLGGTNTGELFF.